The rows below give T cell receptor beta chains drawn from one sample of a study of identical twins. TCRdb re-derived calls from the 5' RACE reads in MiXCR, one entry per CDR3 protein. The repertoire holds roughly 720,000 distinct CDR3 sequences, with over 15% as singletons. In addition, the sample was reused for a study of T cells expressing NK-cell markers.

Specimen: PBMCs. The receptors here all came from a woman aged 18-29 years in good health. CDR3s include the opening cysteine and the closing phenylalanine or tryptophan. The D gene is left open where the match is weak. A row's size may be missing; if present it is once, few, many or a size class.

j_call d_call v_call clone_size cdr3_aa cdr3_nt
TRBJ2-5 NA TRBV13 NA CASSEDPPGTQYF TGTGCCAGCAGCGAGGATCCGCCTGGGACCCAGTACTTC
TRBJ1-2 NA TRBV28 NA CASSVTDGGYTF TGTGCCAGCAGTGTTACCGATGGAGGCTACACCTTC
TRBJ2-3 NA TRBV27 NA CASHYTPPRSSDTQYF TGTGCCAGCCATTATACCCCACCTAGATCATCAGATACGCAGTATTTT
TRBJ1-2 TRBD1 TRBV7-8 NA CASSLAKPGQGAGGYTF TGTGCCAGCAGCTTAGCCAAACCCGGACAGGGGGCAGGAGGCTACACCTTC
TRBJ1-6 NA TRBV5-1 NA CASTPDRRTPLHF TGCGCCAGCACTCCCGACCGTAGGACACCCCTCCACTTT
TRBJ1-1 NA TRBV5-6 few CASSFVRGNGEAFF TGTGCCAGCAGCTTCGTTCGGGGGAACGGTGAAGCTTTCTTT
TRBJ2-7 NA TRBV20-1 many CSASNKIEQYF TGCAGTGCTAGTAATAAAATTGAGCAGTACTTC
TRBJ2-7 NA TRBV29-1 few CSVGDGEQYF TGCAGCGTTGGGGACGGCGAGCAGTACTTC
TRBJ1-3 TRBD1 TRBV6-5 NA CASSYGTAGNTIYF TGTGCCAGCAGTTACGGGACAGCTGGAAACACCATATATTTT
TRBJ1-2 NA TRBV5-6 NA CASSLDDRFTGGGYTF TGTGCCAGCAGCTTGGACGACCGATTTACTGGCGGTGGCTACACCTTC
TRBJ1-5 TRBD1 TRBV12-3/TRBV12-4 NA CASSRGQGIQPQHF TGTGCCAGCAGTCGGGGACAGGGGATCCAGCCCCAGCATTTT